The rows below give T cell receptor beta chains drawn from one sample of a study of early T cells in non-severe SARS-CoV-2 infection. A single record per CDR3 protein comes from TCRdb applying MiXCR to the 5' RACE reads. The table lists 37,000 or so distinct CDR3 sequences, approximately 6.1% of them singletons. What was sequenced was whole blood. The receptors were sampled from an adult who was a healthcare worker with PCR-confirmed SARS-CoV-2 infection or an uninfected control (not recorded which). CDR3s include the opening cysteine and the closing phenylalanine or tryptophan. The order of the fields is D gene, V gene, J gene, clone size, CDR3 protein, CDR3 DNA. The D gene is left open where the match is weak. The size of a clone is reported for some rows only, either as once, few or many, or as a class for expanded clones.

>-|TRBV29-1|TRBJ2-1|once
CSVTRSSYNEQFF
TGCAGCGTAACACGAAGCTCCTACAATGAGCAGTTCTTC
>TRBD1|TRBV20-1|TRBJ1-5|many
CSAEQGASNQPQHF
TGCAGTGCCGAGCAGGGGGCCAGCAATCAGCCCCAGCATTTT
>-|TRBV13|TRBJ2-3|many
CASSPRLGDTQYF
TGTGCCAGCAGCCCCCGCCTTGGGGATACGCAGTATTTT
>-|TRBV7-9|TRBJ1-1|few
CASVRSGTEAFF
TGTGCCAGCGTCCGATCGGGCACTGAAGCTTTCTTT
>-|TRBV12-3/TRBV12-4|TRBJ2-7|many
CASSAFPRSYEQYF
TGTGCCAGCAGTGCCTTTCCGCGCTCCTACGAGCAGTACTTC
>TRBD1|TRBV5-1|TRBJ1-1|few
CASSWTGGMNTEAFF
TGCGCCAGCAGCTGGACAGGGGGCATGAACACTGAAGCTTTCTTT
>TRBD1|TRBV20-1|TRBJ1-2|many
CSVIKDRGRGYTF
TGCAGTGTAATTAAGGACAGGGGGCGCGGCTACACCTTC
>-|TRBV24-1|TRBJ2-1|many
CATSEDTTREQFF
TGTGCCACCAGTGAGGATACCACCCGTGAGCAGTTCTTC
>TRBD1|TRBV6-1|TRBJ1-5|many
CASSPQETGSVAHNQPQHF
TGTGCCAGCAGCCCCCAGGAGACAGGGAGTGTGGCCCACAATCAGCCCCAGCATTTT
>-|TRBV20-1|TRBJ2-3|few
CSHQGLSTDTQYF
TGCAGCCACCAGGGGCTATCCACAGATACGCAGTATTTT
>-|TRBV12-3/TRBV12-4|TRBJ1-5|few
CASSFFLGSSNQPQHF
TGTGCCAGCAGTTTTTTTCTGGGGTCTAGCAATCAGCCCCAGCATTTT
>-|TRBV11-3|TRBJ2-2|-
CASRPRQGGNTGELFF
TGTGCCAGCAGGCCTCGACAGGGAGGAAACACCGGGGAGCTGTTTTTT
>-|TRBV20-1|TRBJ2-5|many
CSARGQETQYF
TGCAGTGCTAGGGGTCAAGAGACCCAGTACTTC
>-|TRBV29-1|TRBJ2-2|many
CSVVVQGATGELFF
TGCAGCGTTGTGGTACAGGGTGCAACCGGGGAGCTGTTTTTT
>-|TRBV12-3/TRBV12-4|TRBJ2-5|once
CASSLLALVETQYF
TGTGCCAGCAGTTTACTAGCGCTGGTGGAGACCCAGTACTTC
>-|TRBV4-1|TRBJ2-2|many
CASSQPSSAELFF
TGCGCCAGCAGCCAACCTTCCTCTGCGGAGCTGTTTTTT
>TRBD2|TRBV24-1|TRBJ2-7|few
CATSPGTSGIAYEQYF
TGTGCCACCAGCCCGGGGACTAGCGGAATCGCCTACGAGCAGTACTTC
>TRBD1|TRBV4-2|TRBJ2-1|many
CASSSRAGTGASEQFF
TGTGCCAGCAGCTCTCGGGCCGGGACAGGGGCAAGTGAGCAGTTCTTC
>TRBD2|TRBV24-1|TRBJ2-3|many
CATSDLAGDADTQYF
TGTGCCACCAGTGATTTAGCGGGAGACGCAGATACGCAGTATTTT
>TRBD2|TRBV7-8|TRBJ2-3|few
CASNPTRREGLIRDTQYF
TGTGCCAGCAACCCAACTCGGCGGGAGGGCCTAATCAGAGATACGCAGTATTTT
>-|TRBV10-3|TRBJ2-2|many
CATWDNLNTGELFF
TGTGCCACCTGGGACAACCTGAACACCGGGGAGCTGTTTTTT
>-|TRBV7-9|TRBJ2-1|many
CASNGLVGYNEQFF
TGTGCCAGCAACGGGCTAGTTGGATACAATGAGCAGTTCTTC
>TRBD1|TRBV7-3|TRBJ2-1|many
CASSRGGPAREQFF
TGTGCCAGCAGCCGAGGGGGCCCGGCGCGTGAGCAGTTCTTC
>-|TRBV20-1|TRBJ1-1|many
CSAATGTPRWTEAFF
TGCAGTGCCGCCACCGGGACCCCCCGTTGGACTGAAGCTTTCTTT
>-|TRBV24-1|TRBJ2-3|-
CATSDFGQGTDTQYF
TGTGCCACCAGTGATTTCGGGCAGGGCACAGATACGCAGTATTTT
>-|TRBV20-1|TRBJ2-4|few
CSVAKNIQYF
TGCAGCGTTGCCAAAAACATTCAGTACTTC
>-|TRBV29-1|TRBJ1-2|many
CSVGDTYYGYTF
TGCAGCGTCGGGGACACTTACTATGGCTACACCTTC
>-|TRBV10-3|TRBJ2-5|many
CAISESARERVGKPKETQYF
TGTGCCATCAGTGAGTCGGCGAGGGAGAGAGTTGGCAAGCCCAAGGAGACCCAGTACTTC
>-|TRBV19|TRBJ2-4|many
CASRGWRGRENIQYF
TGTGCCAGTCGAGGTTGGAGGGGGCGGGAAAACATTCAGTACTTC
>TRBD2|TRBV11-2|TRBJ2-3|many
CASSLVHSGITDTQYF
TGTGCCAGCAGCTTAGTCCATAGCGGGATTACAGATACGCAGTATTTT
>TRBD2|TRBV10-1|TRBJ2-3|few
CASDWGGSGRGTDPQYF
TGCGCCAGCGATTGGGGGGGAAGCGGGAGAGGTACAGATCCGCAGTATTTT
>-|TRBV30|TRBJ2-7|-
CAWSIPGLVVEQYF
TGTGCCTGGAGTATTCCGGGGTTGGTAGTCGAGCAGTACTTC
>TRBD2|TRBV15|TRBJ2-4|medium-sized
CATSRSGTSAAKNIQYF
TGTGCCACCAGCAGAAGTGGGACTAGCGCGGCCAAAAACATTCAGTACTTC
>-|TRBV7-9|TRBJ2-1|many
CASSLTTGSYNEQFF
TGTGCCAGCAGCTTAACCACAGGCTCCTACAATGAGCAGTTCTTC
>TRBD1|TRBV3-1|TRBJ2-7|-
CASLGTDSYEQYF
TGTGCCAGTTTGGGGACAGACTCCTACGAGCAGTACTTC
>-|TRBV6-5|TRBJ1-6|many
CASTLESSYNSPLHF
TGTGCCAGCACACTTGAGAGCTCCTATAATTCACCCCTCCACTTT
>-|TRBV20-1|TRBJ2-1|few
CSARKGGSGGKQFF
TGCAGTGCTAGAAAAGGTGGGTCTGGAGGCAAGCAGTTCTTC
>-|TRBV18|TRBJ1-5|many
CASSLRFDNQPQHF
TGTGCCAGCTCACTCAGGTTTGACAATCAGCCCCAGCATTTT
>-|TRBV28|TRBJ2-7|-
CASSPPGRDYEQYF
TGTGCCAGCAGCCCCCCGGGACGGGACTACGAGCAGTACTTC
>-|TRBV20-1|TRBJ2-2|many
CSAKPGSGELFF
TGCAGTGCTAAGCCGGGGTCCGGGGAGCTGTTTTTT
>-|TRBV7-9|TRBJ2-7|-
CASSLSTYEQYF
TGTGCCAGCAGCTTAAGTACCTACGAGCAGTACTTC
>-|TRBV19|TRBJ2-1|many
CASSIVTYNEQFF
TGTGCCAGTAGTATAGTGACCTACAATGAGCAGTTCTTC
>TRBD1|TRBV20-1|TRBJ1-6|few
CSALSGLTGANSPLHF
TGCAGTGCTCTCTCGGGCCTGACAGGGGCTAATTCACCCCTCCACTTT
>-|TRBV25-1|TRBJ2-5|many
CASSESGSQGTQYF
TGTGCCAGCAGTGAATCGGGCAGTCAAGGGACCCAGTACTTC
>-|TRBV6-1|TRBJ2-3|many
CASSKGGADTQYF
TGTGCCAGCAGTAAAGGGGGAGCAGATACGCAGTATTTT
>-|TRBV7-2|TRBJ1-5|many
CASWDGTNQPQHF
TGTGCCAGCTGGGACGGAACCAATCAGCCCCAGCATTTT
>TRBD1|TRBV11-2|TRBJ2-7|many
CASSLWGQGALEQYF
TGTGCCAGCAGCTTATGGGGACAGGGGGCCCTCGAGCAGTACTTC
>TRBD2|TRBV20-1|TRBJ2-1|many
CSARVAAGGPDEQFF
TGCAGTGCTAGAGTCGCAGCGGGAGGGCCAGATGAGCAGTTCTTC
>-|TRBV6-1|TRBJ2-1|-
CASRGLGYNEQFF
TGTGCCAGTCGAGGGCTTGGGTACAATGAGCAGTTCTTC
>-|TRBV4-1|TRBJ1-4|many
CASSQDLAGRQNEKLFF
TGCGCCAGCAGCCAAGATCTGGCGGGACGACAAAATGAAAAACTGTTTTTT
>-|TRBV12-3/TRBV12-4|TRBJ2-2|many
CASMGSTRGELFF
TGTGCCAGCATGGGATCCACAAGGGGGGAGCTGTTTTTT
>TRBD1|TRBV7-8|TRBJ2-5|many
CASSLADRFRQETQYF
TGTGCCAGCAGCTTAGCGGACAGGTTTCGGCAAGAGACCCAGTACTTC
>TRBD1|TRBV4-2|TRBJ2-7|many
CASSQTDRAAYEQYF
TGTGCCAGCAGCCAAACGGACAGGGCCGCCTACGAGCAGTACTTC
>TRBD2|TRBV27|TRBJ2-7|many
CASSLSWGLANEQYF
TGTGCCAGCAGTTTATCGTGGGGACTAGCCAACGAGCAGTACTTC
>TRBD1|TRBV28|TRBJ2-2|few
CASSPTGSPGELFF
TGTGCCAGCAGTCCGACAGGGTCCCCCGGGGAGCTGTTTTTT
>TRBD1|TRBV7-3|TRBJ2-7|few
CASSMTGSGEQYF
TGTGCCAGCTCTATGACAGGGTCGGGCGAGCAGTACTTC